This T cell receptor beta chain was captured in a study of T cell changes during pregnancy in multiple sclerosis. Some clones are missing from TCRdb's copy, which holds only in-frame ones; the method was immunoSEQ multiplex PCR. The sample records roughly 79,000 clones, around 93% being singletons. This TCR was recovered from a female donor in good health, enrolled as a control in a pregnancy study. The specimen was peripheral blood, collected in the second trimester of pregnancy.

The CDR3 nucleotides read TGTGCCAGTCGGGGGGCGGGTGAGACCCAGTACTTC. Its translation: CASRGAGETQYF. V and J are TRBV2 and TRBJ2-5; weak D call: TRBD2 (7 bases). Between the trimmed V and J ends, which lost 9 bases and 5 bases, there was a span of 13 bases. Germline V gives CDR1 SNHLY, CDR2 FYNNEI. The CDR3 is made up of 12 amino acids.